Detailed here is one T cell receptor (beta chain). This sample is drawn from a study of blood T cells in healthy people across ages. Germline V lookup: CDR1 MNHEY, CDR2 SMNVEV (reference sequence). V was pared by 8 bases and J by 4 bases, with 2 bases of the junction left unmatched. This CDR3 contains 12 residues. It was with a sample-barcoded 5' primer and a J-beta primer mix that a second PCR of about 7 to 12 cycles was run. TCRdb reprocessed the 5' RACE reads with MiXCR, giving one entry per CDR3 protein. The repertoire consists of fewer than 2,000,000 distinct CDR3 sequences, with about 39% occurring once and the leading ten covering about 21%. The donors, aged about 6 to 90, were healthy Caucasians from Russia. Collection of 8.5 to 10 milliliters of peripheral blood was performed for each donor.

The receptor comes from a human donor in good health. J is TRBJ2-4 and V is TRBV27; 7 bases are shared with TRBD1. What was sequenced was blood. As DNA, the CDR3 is TGTGCCAGCGGACAGGCAAAAAACATTCAGTACTTC. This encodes CASGQAKNIQYF.